The clone carrying this TCR beta chain has a count of ten or more. Its antigen remains unidentified. Amplifying from RNA transcripts, the study obtained TCR beta CDR3 regions. HTBI primers were used in a first-round RT-PCR, which preceded a second-round multiplex PCR. TCRdb reprocessed the multiplex PCR reads via MiXCR and lists one record per CDR3 protein. The data show 650,000 to 800,000 distinct CDR3 sequences, about 41% seen once. CDR3 size: 12 residues. Trimming took 3 bases from V and 14 from J, leaving 11 bases between them. The data are from a study of Graves' ophthalmopathy and Graves' hyperthyroidism. The study, taken as a whole, reports: Most expanded thyroid clonotypes above 0.001 frequency also appeared in blood.

The TCR comes from an adult man with Graves' ophthalmopathy. The source material was peripheral blood. The chain employs TRBV12-3 or TRBV12-4 and TRBJ1-6; D is ambiguous. In nucleotides, the CDR3 is TGTGCCAGCAGTTTTAACCCCACTGCCCTCCACTTT. It encodes CASSFNPTALHF.